A single sample is the source of the 11 T cell receptor beta chains below, sequenced in a study of cytomegalovirus exposure and HLA in healthy donors. PCR employed 60 Vbeta and 13 Jbeta primers. The repertoire was sequenced with immunoSEQ multiplex PCR; TCRdb's copy has only in-frame clones and lacks some. The table lists 200,000 or so clones, about 86% of them singletons. The specimen was PBMCs. These receptors were taken from a woman between 18 and 29 years old in good health and CMV-seropositive.

Details on this clone: The sample holds other DNA sequences that translate to the same CDR3. The chain couples TRBV28 to TRBJ1-5; D not resolved. This CDR3 has 12 residues. Trimming pared 2 bases from V and 4 bases from J, leaving 3 bases between. Germline V lookup: CDR1 MDHEN, CDR2 SYDVKM. This CDR3 is CASSLLNQPQHF. The CDR3 nucleotides read TGTGCCAGCAGTTTACTAAATCAGCCCCAGCATTTT.

This chain connects TRBV5-1 to TRBJ2-6; D remains ambiguous. This CDR3 is built from 14 residues. Germline V CDR1 and CDR2: SGHRS, YFSETQ. Between the trimmed V and J ends, which lost 4 bases and 2 bases, there was a span of 7 bases. CDR3 coding DNA: TGCGCCAGCAGCCTAGGCGCTGGGGCCAACGTCCTGACTTTC. This translates into CASSLGAGANVLTF.

The chain carries TRBV7-2 and TRBJ2-1; 16 bases align to TRBD2. The CDR3 is 16 residues long. CDR1 SGHTA and CDR2 FQGNSA come from the germline V gene. V was pared by 8 bases and J by 8 bases, with 9 bases of the junction left unmatched. The CDR3 reads CASPLGTSGGEDEQFF. The CDR3 region has the DNA TGTGCCAGCCCCCTGGGGACTAGCGGGGGGGAGGATGAGCAGTTCTTC.

In DNA form, the CDR3 reads TGTGCCAGCAGCCAGGGGAACACCAATGGCTACACCTTC. This encodes CASSQGNTNGYTF. V is TRBV27 and J is TRBJ1-2; TRBD1 is a possible D gene (6 bases). Trimming left V 6 bases short and J 6 bases short, with 14 bases between. The CDR3 consists of 13 residues. Germline V lookup: CDR1 MNHEY, CDR2 SMNVEV (reference sequence).

This clone was observed a few times. The chain joins TRBV5-6 to TRBJ1-6, with TRBD1 matching 8 bases. CDR1 SGHDT and CDR2 YYEEEE come from the germline V gene. This CDR3 comprises 14 residues. The V and J ends lost 0 bases and 13 bases, in that order; junction bases with no gene match: 6. Written as DNA, the CDR3 is TGTGCCAGCAGCTTGGGGCGCAGGGGGCTTCCCCTCCACTTT. Translating gives CASSLGRRGLPLHF.

The CDR3 reads CATNRGEFSYEQYV. The CDR3 DNA follows: TGTGCCACTAACCGGGGAGAGTTCTCCTACGAGCAGTACGTC. The gene calls are TRBV21-1 and TRBJ2-7; the D call TRBD2 from the table was never checked on the DNA. TRBV21-1 is marked as a pseudogene. This CDR3 region has 14 residues.

The chain carries TRBV5-4 and TRBJ1-1, with D tentatively TRBD1 (5 bases). The germline V and J ends were trimmed by 0 bases and 0 bases, with 12 bases remaining between them. Germline loops: CDR1 SGHNT, CDR2 YYREEE (reference sequence). The CDR3 loop spans 16 amino acids. The CDR3 nucleotides read TGTGCCAGCAGCTTGGTTCCAGGGCACATGAACACTGAAGCTTTCTTT. Protein sequence: CASSLVPGHMNTEAFF.

This rearrangement joins TRBV6-4 to TRBJ2-3, with 10 bases fitting TRBD2. The germline CDR1 and CDR2 sequences are MRHNA and SNTAGT. The CDR3 contains 15 residues. The junction had 6 bases not matched to a gene; V was cut back by 5 bases and J by 4 bases. CDR3 region: CASSPLAGRSDTQYF. CDR3 in DNA: TGTGCCAGCAGTCCACTAGCGGGGCGGTCAGATACGCAGTATTTT.

The chain links TRBV10-3 to TRBJ1-2; unclear D gene. V lost 5 bases and J lost 0, with 13 bases in between. CDR1 ENHRY and CDR2 SYGVKD come from the germline V gene. CDR3 length equals 15 residues. In DNA, the CDR3 is TGTGCCATCAGTATAGCCGCGGATTCTAACTATGGCTACACCTTC. Amino acid sequence: CAISIAADSNYGYTF.

Only a few counts were recorded for this clone. This chain connects TRBV6-4 to TRBJ2-1, with TRBD1 matching over 11 bases. This CDR3 is 13 amino acids long. Germline CDR1 and CDR2: MRHNA and SNTAGT. The V gene end was trimmed by 10 bases and the J gene end by 7 bases; junction bases not matched to a gene: 6. The CDR3 spells CATGTGGENEQFF. In DNA, the CDR3 is TGTGCCACCGGGACAGGGGGGGAGAATGAGCAGTTCTTC.

V gene TRBV27 combines with J gene TRBJ2-7, with D perhaps matching TRBD2 (6 bases). Trimming left V 1 base short and J 7 bases short, with 20 bases between. The germline V gene has CDR1 MNHEY and CDR2 SMNVEV (reference sequence). This CDR3 region has 16 residues. The CDR3 loop reads CASSLYGRTEGTEQYF. In DNA, the CDR3 is TGTGCCAGCAGTTTATATGGTAGGACGGAGGGAACGGAGCAGTACTTC.